This T cell receptor (beta chain) was observed in a study of T cells in localized non-small cell lung cancer. This CDR3 has 15 amino acids. The germline V gene encodes CDR1 LNHDA and CDR2 SQIVND (reference sequence). V lost 3 bases, J lost 5 bases, and 3 bases stayed unmatched. Assay used: immunoSEQ multiplex PCR; TCRdb lists only in-frame clones, some missing. The sample includes tens of thousands of clones, 70% to 90% seen only once; the top ten take less than 9.5%. The chain has TRBV19 and TRBJ2-2, with TRBD2 matching over 10 bases. The material was peripheral blood, obtained before any cancer treatment. This sequence was found in a female donor older than 55 with stage I lung adenocarcinoma. The DNA of the CDR3 is TGTGCCAGTAGTATCCGGACTAGCGGAACCGGGGAGCTGTTTTTT. Protein product: CASSIRTSGTGELFF.